Here is one T cell receptor (beta chain) with its context. PCR amplification relied on 60 Vbeta primers (plus 13 Jbeta primers). Produced via immunoSEQ multiplex PCR; TCRdb's table is partial and in-frame only. The table includes 150,000 to 200,000 clones, around 68% detected once. There are 14 residues in the CDR3. Germline CDR1 is LNHDA and CDR2 is SQIVND (reference sequence). After removal of 8 bases from V and 8 bases from J, the junction contained 9 bases not matched to a gene. The record originates from a study of cytomegalovirus exposure and HLA in healthy donors. The sample comprised PBMCs. The V and J genes are TRBV19 and TRBJ1-4; 9 nucleotides match TRBD1. The TCR sequence derives from a woman between 35 and 50 years old in good health and CMV-seropositive. CDR3 sequence: CASGPGQGREKLFF. Here the CDR3 DNA reads TGTGCCAGTGGTCCGGGACAGGGTCGGGAAAAACTGTTTTTT.